Listed below are T cell receptor beta chains from one sample, sequenced in a study of CD8 T cells in Susac syndrome. TCRdb passed the immunoSEQ multiplex PCR reads through MiXCR, listing each CDR3 protein once. The sample shows 180,000 or so distinct CDR3 sequences, about 93% of them seen only once. The sequenced sample consisted of CD4+ T cells from PBMCs. The receptor set was obtained from a human donor in good health. Both conserved end residues are part of each CDR3. Each record gives: D gene, J gene, clone size, CDR3 length, V gene, CDR3 protein, CDR3 DNA. A D gene is named only where the DNA matches it firmly. A clone size is listed for some rows: how often the clone was seen (once, few, many), or a class if it is expanded.

D gene: TRBD2
J gene: TRBJ2-1
clone size: NA
CDR3 length: 12
V gene: TRBV30
CDR3 protein: CAWRTSGGALFF
CDR3 DNA: TGTGCCTGGAGGACTAGCGGGGGGGCTCTGTTCTTC

D gene: NA
J gene: TRBJ2-7
clone size: NA
CDR3 length: 13
V gene: TRBV29-1
CDR3 protein: CSVARHLTYEQYF
CDR3 DNA: TGCAGCGTTGCGCGACATCTAACCTACGAGCAGTACTTC

D gene: NA
J gene: TRBJ2-1
clone size: NA
CDR3 length: 13
V gene: TRBV29-1
CDR3 protein: CSVDEVLYNEQFF
CDR3 DNA: TGCAGCGTTGATGAAGTCCTCTACAATGAGCAGTTCTTC

D gene: TRBD2
J gene: TRBJ2-3
clone size: NA
CDR3 length: 15
V gene: TRBV11-1
CDR3 protein: CASSYSGTSGAAQYF
CDR3 DNA: TGTGCCAGCAGCTATAGCGGGACTAGCGGGGCTGCGCAGTATTTT

D gene: NA
J gene: TRBJ2-7
clone size: once
CDR3 length: 17
V gene: TRBV3-1
CDR3 protein: CASSQDLSPGYSYEQYF
CDR3 DNA: TGTGCCAGCAGCCAAGATTTATCTCCCGGATACTCCTACGAGCAGTACTTC

D gene: TRBD2
J gene: TRBJ2-3
clone size: NA
CDR3 length: 14
V gene: TRBV6-5
CDR3 protein: CASVPAGVTDTQYF
CDR3 DNA: TGTGCCAGCGTTCCAGCGGGGGTCACAGATACGCAGTATTTT

D gene: TRBD1
J gene: TRBJ1-5
clone size: NA
CDR3 length: 13
V gene: TRBV29-1
CDR3 protein: CSVGGRGDQPQHF
CDR3 DNA: TGCAGCGTTGGGGGCAGGGGGGATCAGCCCCAGCATTTT

D gene: TRBD1
J gene: TRBJ2-7
clone size: NA
CDR3 length: 14
V gene: TRBV29-1
CDR3 protein: CSVAKGQGNYEQYF
CDR3 DNA: TGCAGCGTTGCAAAGGGACAGGGCAACTACGAGCAGTACTTC

D gene: TRBD2
J gene: TRBJ2-3
clone size: NA
CDR3 length: 11
V gene: TRBV29-1
CDR3 protein: CSVGGGLGVYF
CDR3 DNA: TGCAGCGTTGGGGGGGGACTAGGTGTGTATTTT

D gene: NA
J gene: TRBJ1-2
clone size: NA
CDR3 length: 13
V gene: TRBV7-2
CDR3 protein: CASSLVARAGYTF
CDR3 DNA: TGTGCCAGCAGCTTAGTGGCCCGGGCTGGCTACACCTTC

D gene: TRBD2
J gene: TRBJ2-1
clone size: NA
CDR3 length: 15
V gene: TRBV30
CDR3 protein: CAWSLGAGGSNEQFF
CDR3 DNA: TGTGCCTGGAGTTTGGGAGCGGGGGGTTCTAATGAGCAGTTCTTC

D gene: NA
J gene: TRBJ2-1
clone size: NA
CDR3 length: 15
V gene: TRBV3-1
CDR3 protein: CASSQLRNSYNEQFF
CDR3 DNA: TGTGCCAGCAGCCAGCTGCGGAACTCCTACAATGAGCAGTTCTTC

D gene: NA
J gene: TRBJ2-1
clone size: NA
CDR3 length: 16
V gene: TRBV2
CDR3 protein: CASSDSEVRSYNEQFF
CDR3 DNA: TGTGCCAGCAGTGATTCGGAAGTCCGCTCCTACAATGAGCAGTTCTTC

D gene: TRBD2
J gene: TRBJ2-5
clone size: NA
CDR3 length: 15
V gene: TRBV20-1
CDR3 protein: CSAHEATSGGETQYF
CDR3 DNA: TGCAGTGCTCACGAAGCGACTAGCGGGGGAGAGACCCAGTACTTC

D gene: NA
J gene: TRBJ1-1
clone size: NA
CDR3 length: 16
V gene: TRBV18
CDR3 protein: CASSPQSLLSNTEAFF
CDR3 DNA: TGTGCCAGCTCGCCTCAAAGTCTGCTATCGAACACTGAAGCTTTCTTT

D gene: NA
J gene: TRBJ2-3
clone size: NA
CDR3 length: 12
V gene: TRBV29-1
CDR3 protein: CSVEGAEDTQYF
CDR3 DNA: TGCAGCGTTGAAGGGGCGGAAGATACGCAGTATTTT

D gene: TRBD2
J gene: TRBJ2-1
clone size: NA
CDR3 length: 15
V gene: TRBV12-3/TRBV12-4
CDR3 protein: CASSLGSSGDNEQFF
CDR3 DNA: TGTGCCAGCAGTTTAGGGTCTAGCGGGGACAATGAGCAGTTCTTC

D gene: TRBD2
J gene: TRBJ2-1
clone size: NA
CDR3 length: 14
V gene: TRBV7-2
CDR3 protein: CASSLTSGNNEQFF
CDR3 DNA: TGTGCCAGCAGCCTGACTAGCGGAAACAATGAGCAGTTCTTC

D gene: NA
J gene: TRBJ2-2
clone size: NA
CDR3 length: 15
V gene: TRBV12-3/TRBV12-4
CDR3 protein: CASSADTGGTGELFF
CDR3 DNA: TGTGCCAGCAGCGCTGACACCGGCGGCACCGGGGAGCTGTTTTTT

D gene: TRBD1
J gene: TRBJ1-5
clone size: NA
CDR3 length: 14
V gene: TRBV20-1
CDR3 protein: CSAYQGAGNQPQHF
CDR3 DNA: TGCAGTGCTTACCAGGGGGCCGGGAATCAGCCCCAGCATTTT

D gene: NA
J gene: TRBJ2-1
clone size: NA
CDR3 length: 13
V gene: TRBV9
CDR3 protein: CASSVDTYNEQFF
CDR3 DNA: TGTGCCAGCAGCGTAGACACATACAATGAGCAGTTCTTC

D gene: TRBD1
J gene: TRBJ2-7
clone size: NA
CDR3 length: 16
V gene: TRBV18
CDR3 protein: CASSPLRGQGSHEQYF
CDR3 DNA: TGTGCCAGCTCACCTTTAAGGGGACAGGGAAGCCACGAGCAGTACTTC

D gene: NA
J gene: TRBJ1-5
clone size: few
CDR3 length: 13
V gene: TRBV3-1
CDR3 protein: CASSPDSNQPQHF
CDR3 DNA: TGTGCCAGCAGTCCAGATAGCAATCAGCCCCAGCATTTT

D gene: NA
J gene: TRBJ1-2
clone size: once
CDR3 length: 14
V gene: TRBV5-1
CDR3 protein: CASSLSGDRYGYTF
CDR3 DNA: TGCGCCAGCAGCTTGTCCGGGGACCGCTATGGCTACACCTTC

D gene: TRBD2
J gene: TRBJ2-3
clone size: NA
CDR3 length: 17
V gene: TRBV3-1
CDR3 protein: CASSQDRVLAGADTQYF
CDR3 DNA: TGTGCCAGCAGCCAAGATCGAGTGCTAGCGGGGGCAGATACGCAGTATTTT

D gene: NA
J gene: TRBJ1-6
clone size: NA
CDR3 length: 11
V gene: TRBV6-4
CDR3 protein: CASSESSALHF
CDR3 DNA: TGTGCCAGCAGTGAATCCTCGGCCCTCCACTTT

D gene: NA
J gene: TRBJ1-2
clone size: NA
CDR3 length: 18
V gene: TRBV7-9
CDR3 protein: CASSLPGQGARLKHGYTF
CDR3 DNA: TGTGCCAGCAGCTTGCCGGGGCAGGGTGCACGCCTAAAACATGGCTACACCTTC

D gene: NA
J gene: TRBJ1-5
clone size: NA
CDR3 length: 12
V gene: TRBV6-2/TRBV6-3
CDR3 protein: CASNHGNQPQHF
CDR3 DNA: TGTGCCAGCAACCACGGAAATCAGCCCCAGCATTTT

D gene: NA
J gene: TRBJ2-1
clone size: NA
CDR3 length: 14
V gene: TRBV29-1
CDR3 protein: CSVTQVPGGNEQFF
CDR3 DNA: TGCAGCGTGACACAGGTCCCCGGGGGCAATGAGCAGTTCTTC

D gene: TRBD2
J gene: TRBJ2-3
clone size: NA
CDR3 length: 16
V gene: TRBV11-2
CDR3 protein: CASSLIAGGSTDTQYF
CDR3 DNA: TGTGCCAGCAGCTTAATAGCGGGGGGAAGCACAGATACGCAGTATTTT

D gene: NA
J gene: TRBJ1-4
clone size: NA
CDR3 length: 15
V gene: TRBV7-2
CDR3 protein: CASSLSAGVNEKLFF
CDR3 DNA: TGTGCCAGCAGCTTATCCGCAGGGGTTAATGAAAAACTGTTTTTT

D gene: TRBD2
J gene: TRBJ2-1
clone size: once
CDR3 length: 14
V gene: TRBV5-1
CDR3 protein: CASRDSSGGNEQFF
CDR3 DNA: TGCGCCAGCAGGGACTCTAGCGGGGGGAATGAGCAGTTCTTC

D gene: NA
J gene: TRBJ2-1
clone size: NA
CDR3 length: 13
V gene: TRBV20-1
CDR3 protein: CSAELQGWDEQFF
CDR3 DNA: TGCAGTGCTGAGTTACAGGGTTGGGATGAGCAGTTCTTC

D gene: NA
J gene: TRBJ1-2
clone size: NA
CDR3 length: 12
V gene: TRBV6-6
CDR3 protein: CASSPRDHGYTF
CDR3 DNA: TGTGCCAGCAGCCCCCGCGATCATGGCTACACCTTC

D gene: NA
J gene: TRBJ2-3
clone size: once
CDR3 length: 16
V gene: TRBV11-2
CDR3 protein: CASSLIRDSPPRAQYF
CDR3 DNA: TGTGCCAGCAGCTTAATCCGGGACTCCCCGCCTAGGGCGCAGTATTTT

D gene: NA
J gene: TRBJ2-5
clone size: NA
CDR3 length: 13
V gene: TRBV7-2
CDR3 protein: CASSFAVSETQYF
CDR3 DNA: TGTGCCAGCAGCTTCGCAGTTTCGGAGACCCAGTACTTC

D gene: NA
J gene: TRBJ2-3
clone size: NA
CDR3 length: 16
V gene: TRBV12-3/TRBV12-4
CDR3 protein: CASRSSTGQFWDTQYF
CDR3 DNA: TGTGCCAGCAGATCATCTACGGGACAATTCTGGGATACGCAGTATTTT

D gene: TRBD1
J gene: TRBJ1-6
clone size: NA
CDR3 length: 16
V gene: TRBV20-1
CDR3 protein: CSAARQGLTYNSPLHF
CDR3 DNA: TGCAGTGCCGCCCGACAGGGGCTCACCTATAATTCACCCCTCCACTTT

D gene: NA
J gene: TRBJ1-2
clone size: NA
CDR3 length: 13
V gene: TRBV12-3/TRBV12-4
CDR3 protein: CASSFRSGDGYTF
CDR3 DNA: TGTGCCAGCAGTTTTAGGTCAGGAGATGGCTACACCTTC

D gene: NA
J gene: TRBJ2-2
clone size: NA
CDR3 length: 17
V gene: TRBV3-1
CDR3 protein: CASSQEGRSSNTGELFF
CDR3 DNA: TGTGCCAGCAGCCAAGAAGGCAGGAGTTCGAACACCGGGGAGCTGTTTTTT

D gene: NA
J gene: TRBJ2-5
clone size: NA
CDR3 length: 13
V gene: TRBV7-9
CDR3 protein: CASSPPGDGTQYF
CDR3 DNA: TGTGCCAGCAGCCCTCCTGGGGATGGGACCCAGTACTTC

D gene: NA
J gene: TRBJ1-6
clone size: NA
CDR3 length: 11
V gene: TRBV20-1
CDR3 protein: CSARDRVALHF
CDR3 DNA: TGCAGTGCTAGAGATCGAGTGGCCCTCCACTTT

D gene: TRBD1
J gene: TRBJ1-2
clone size: NA
CDR3 length: 15
V gene: TRBV6-5
CDR3 protein: CASSRGTGSGAGYTF
CDR3 DNA: TGTGCCAGCAGTAGGGGGACAGGTTCGGGTGCTGGCTACACCTTC

D gene: TRBD1
J gene: TRBJ1-1
clone size: once
CDR3 length: 14
V gene: TRBV5-6
CDR3 protein: CASSFRRQGAEAFF
CDR3 DNA: TGTGCCAGCAGCTTTAGGCGACAGGGTGCTGAAGCTTTCTTT

D gene: NA
J gene: TRBJ2-1
clone size: NA
CDR3 length: 12
V gene: TRBV6-5
CDR3 protein: CASTNPGAEQFF
CDR3 DNA: TGTGCCAGCACTAACCCGGGGGCTGAGCAGTTCTTC

D gene: NA
J gene: TRBJ2-1
clone size: NA
CDR3 length: 12
V gene: TRBV6-2/TRBV6-3
CDR3 protein: CASSSIRGEQFF
CDR3 DNA: TGTGCCAGCAGTTCCATTCGTGGTGAGCAGTTCTTC

D gene: NA
J gene: TRBJ1-6
clone size: NA
CDR3 length: 15
V gene: TRBV27
CDR3 protein: CASTLRTALNSPLHF
CDR3 DNA: TGTGCCAGCACTTTGCGGACAGCGCTCAATTCACCCCTCCACTTT

D gene: NA
J gene: TRBJ1-2
clone size: NA
CDR3 length: 13
V gene: TRBV9
CDR3 protein: CASSAHRGAGYTF
CDR3 DNA: TGTGCCAGCAGCGCCCATCGCGGGGCCGGCTACACCTTC

D gene: NA
J gene: TRBJ2-5
clone size: NA
CDR3 length: 15
V gene: TRBV14
CDR3 protein: CASSRRHVPGETQYF
CDR3 DNA: TGTGCCAGCAGCCGCAGACACGTACCCGGGGAGACCCAGTACTTC

D gene: TRBD1
J gene: TRBJ2-7
clone size: NA
CDR3 length: 15
V gene: TRBV6-5
CDR3 protein: CASSYSGTGLVEQYF
CDR3 DNA: TGTGCCAGCAGTTACTCGGGGACAGGGTTGGTCGAGCAGTACTTC

D gene: NA
J gene: TRBJ1-1
clone size: NA
CDR3 length: 13
V gene: TRBV24-1
CDR3 protein: CATSPKIGTEAFF
CDR3 DNA: TGTGCCACCAGTCCCAAGATCGGGACTGAAGCTTTCTTT

D gene: TRBD2
J gene: TRBJ2-1
clone size: NA
CDR3 length: 13
V gene: TRBV2
CDR3 protein: CASSESPGGEQFF
CDR3 DNA: TGTGCCAGCAGTGAATCGCCGGGGGGGGAGCAGTTCTTC

D gene: TRBD1
J gene: TRBJ1-6
clone size: once
CDR3 length: 16
V gene: TRBV30
CDR3 protein: CAWSGSTGGILSPLHF
CDR3 DNA: TGTGCCTGGAGTGGATCGACAGGGGGCATCCTATCACCCCTCCACTTT

D gene: NA
J gene: TRBJ2-1
clone size: NA
CDR3 length: 12
V gene: TRBV20-1
CDR3 protein: CSATPTYDEQFF
CDR3 DNA: TGCAGTGCTACCCCGACTTACGATGAGCAGTTCTTC

D gene: NA
J gene: TRBJ1-2
clone size: NA
CDR3 length: 14
V gene: TRBV12-3/TRBV12-4
CDR3 protein: CASRAGVGPLGYTF
CDR3 DNA: TGTGCCAGCAGGGCTGGGGTGGGCCCCTTGGGCTACACCTTC

D gene: NA
J gene: TRBJ2-5
clone size: NA
CDR3 length: 13
V gene: TRBV6-2/TRBV6-3
CDR3 protein: CASRRGRAETQYF
CDR3 DNA: TGTGCCAGCAGACGTGGTCGGGCAGAGACCCAGTACTTC

D gene: TRBD2
J gene: TRBJ2-1
clone size: NA
CDR3 length: 14
V gene: TRBV20-1
CDR3 protein: CAGLAGVPYNEQFF
CDR3 DNA: TGCGCAGGACTAGCGGGGGTTCCATACAATGAGCAGTTCTTC

D gene: TRBD2
J gene: TRBJ2-7
clone size: NA
CDR3 length: 16
V gene: TRBV30
CDR3 protein: CASSRLLAGGTYEQYF
CDR3 DNA: TGTGCCTCCTCAAGATTACTAGCGGGGGGCACCTACGAGCAGTACTTC

D gene: TRBD2
J gene: TRBJ2-3
clone size: NA
CDR3 length: 15
V gene: TRBV28
CDR3 protein: CASSGTSGGTDTQYF
CDR3 DNA: TGTGCCAGCAGTGGGACTAGCGGGGGCACAGATACGCAGTATTTT